The next 13 T cell receptor beta chains were all read from a single sample in a study of T cell responses to AZD1222 COVID-19 vaccine. TCRdb's table, derived via immunoSEQ multiplex PCR, lists solely in-frame clones and lacks some. This sample has some 140,000 clones, with 88% found just once. The material sequenced was peripheral blood, taken 28 days after the second AZD1222 dose. These receptors were obtained from an adult who received the AZD1222 COVID-19 vaccine.

This sequence joins TRBV30 and TRBJ1-2; D is unclear. The CDR3 consists of 12 residues. From germline, CDR1 is GTSNPN and CDR2 SVGIG (reference sequence). V lost 0 bases, J lost 1 base, and 3 bases lay in between. The CDR3 reads CAWSVNNYGYTF. CDR3 DNA sequence: TGTGCCTGGAGTGTAAATAACTATGGCTACACCTTC. The full variable domain, its missing parts supplied by reference TRBV30 and TRBJ1-2, is SQTIHQWPATLVQPVGSPLSLECTVEGTSNPNLYWYRQAAGRGLQLLFYSVGIGQISSEVPQNLSASRPQDRQFILSSKKLLLSDSGFYLCAWSVNNYGYTFGSGTRLTVV.

CDR3 protein: CATRDRGDGYTF. The CDR3, as DNA: TGTGCCACCAGGGACAGGGGAGATGGCTACACCTTC. The rearrangement uses TRBV24-1 and TRBJ1-2; 9 nucleotides line up with TRBD1. CDR1 and CDR2 from the germline V gene are KGHDR and SFDVKD. Trimming cost V 7 bases and J 6 bases; bases outside gene matches: 2. CDR3 size: 12 residues.

This clone was counted only a few times. The V call is TRBV11-3, the J call TRBJ1-6; the D gene is possibly TRBD1 (5 bases). V dropped 4 bases and J dropped 7 bases, with 14 bases sitting between them. CDR3 size: 15 residues. Germline V lookup: CDR1 SGHNT, CDR2 YENEEA. DNA of the CDR3: TGTGCCAGCAGCTGGTCCGGGACGGAAAATTCACCCCTCCACTTT. Protein: CASSWSGTENSPLHF.

The chain links TRBV9 to TRBJ2-7; D remains ambiguous. This CDR3 contains 12 residues. Trimming took off 4 bases at V and 4 bases at J, with 9 bases between the two ends. In germline, CDR1 is SGDLS, CDR2 YYNGEE. In DNA form, the CDR3 reads TGTGCCAGCAGCCCAGGTGGGTACGAGCAGTACTTC. Its protein is CASSPGGYEQYF.

In nucleotides, the CDR3 is TGTGCCATCGATAAGGGTGGGAACACTGAAGCTTTCTTT. The encoded protein is CAIDKGGNTEAFF. The rearrangement joins TRBV10-3 to TRBJ1-1; no clear D gene. The CDR3 extends over 13 amino acids. The V gene's germline CDR1 is ENHRY and CDR2 SYGVKD. V lost 8 bases and J lost 1, with 11 bases in between.

V gene TRBV11-3 combines with J gene TRBJ1-3; no clear D gene. The CDR3 is 14 residues long. CDR1 and CDR2 (germline): SGHNT, YENEEA. The ends were cut back, 5 bases at V and 2 bases at J, with 10 bases in the middle. In nucleotides, the CDR3 is TGTGCCAGCAGCCCGGTGAGGGCTGGAAACACCATATATTTT. Amino acids: CASSPVRAGNTIYF.

This clone was seen a few times. V is TRBV30 and J is TRBJ1-1; no definite D call. Germline V lookup: CDR1 GTSNPN, CDR2 SVGIG (reference sequence). This CDR3 spans 11 amino acids. V lost 4 bases to trimming and J lost 3 bases, with 6 bases between them. CDR3 sequence (DNA): TGTGCCTGGACTACACACACTGAAGCTTTCTTT. Residues: CAWTTHTEAFF.

The chain couples TRBV3-1 (or the pseudogene TRBV3-2) to TRBJ1-5, with D unresolved. Germline CDR1 reads LGHDT; CDR2 reads YNNKEL (reference sequence). The CDR3 has 14 amino acids. Deletions cut 5 bases from V and 4 bases from J, with 12 bases between. The CDR3 sequence: CASSKNRNNQPQHF. In nucleotides, the CDR3 is TGTGCCAGCAGCAAAAACAGAAATAATCAGCCCCAGCATTTT.

The chain joins TRBV28 to TRBJ1-2; D is uncertain. Germline CDR1 is MDHEN and CDR2 is SYDVKM. This CDR3 has 11 residues. V was shortened by 3 bases and J by 6 bases, with 5 bases between the two germline ends. CDR3 in amino acids: CASSFGDGYTF. The CDR3 DNA reads TGTGCCAGCAGTTTCGGGGATGGCTACACCTTC.

The chain carries TRBV2 and TRBJ1-1, with D uncertain. The CDR3 runs to 14 residues. Per germline, CDR1 SNHLY and CDR2 FYNNEI. V gave up 8 bases and J gave up 2 bases, with 15 bases separating them. The CDR3 bases are TGTGCCAGCGTCCGGCAGGAGTCTAACACTGAAGCTTTCTTT. It specifies CASVRQESNTEAFF.

A single count supports this clone. This chain joins TRBV11-2 and TRBJ1-4; weak D call: TRBD1 (5 bases). Trimming took 5 bases from V and 0 from J, leaving 16 bases between them. CDR3 length: 17 residues. Germline CDR1 SGHAT, CDR2 FQNNGV. Here the CDR3 DNA reads TGTGCCAGCAGCCTCGGCGGGGCAGTGGCAACTAATGAAAAACTGTTTTTT. This gives the protein CASSLGGAVATNEKLFF.

DNA for the CDR3: TGTGCCAGCAGCCTGAGGACTACTTGGGGCACAGATACGCAGTATTTT. Its translation: CASSLRTTWGTDTQYF. This chain connects TRBV3-1 (or the pseudogene TRBV3-2) to TRBJ2-3; maybe TRBD2 (6 bases). V was cut by 4 bases and J by 1 base, with 15 bases left in between. Germline lookup yields CDR1 LGHDT and CDR2 YNNKEL (reference sequence). The CDR3 spans 16 residues.

This sequence joins TRBV27 and TRBJ1-5; D not resolved. CDR3 length equals 15 residues. The V end lost 6 bases, the J end lost 10 bases, and 22 bases lay between the germline ends. Germline values: CDR1 MNHEY, CDR2 SMNVEV (reference sequence). CDR3 bases: TGTGCCAGCAGCCCAGGCATACACCCCATTGTACCCCAGCATTTT. Encoded protein: CASSPGIHPIVPQHF.